The entry below gives a single T cell receptor beta chain sequence along with its context. What it recognizes is unknown. The record originates from a study of cytomegalovirus exposure and HLA in healthy donors. The PCR employed 60 Vbeta primers together with 13 Jbeta primers. Produced via immunoSEQ multiplex PCR; TCRdb's table is partial and in-frame only. The repertoire table contains under 200,000 clones. V lost 0 bases to trimming and J lost 14 bases, with 13 bases between them. CDR1 and CDR2 from the germline V gene are ENHRY and SYGVKD. The CDR3 covers 12 residues. Findings of the study overall: V- and J-gene trimming in TCR beta was tied to a missense DCLRE1C variant by an analysis performed later.

Sample: PBMCs. The genes are TRBV10-3 and TRBJ1-2; D is undetermined. The sequence was obtained from a man aged 25 to 45 in good health and CMV-seronegative. Here the CDR3 reads CAISESEGTMTF. CDR3 bases: TGTGCCATCAGTGAGTCTGAGGGCACCATGACCTTC.